This TCR beta chain was identified in a study of cytomegalovirus exposure and HLA in healthy donors. PCR used 60 Vbeta primers and 13 Jbeta primers. The data were produced by immunoSEQ multiplex PCR, yet TCRdb's version contains in-frame clones alone and is incomplete. In the table there are 95,000 to 150,000 clones, 75% to 90% of which are singletons. This CDR3 is 16 amino acids long. Germline V gene sequence: CDR1 SGHTS, CDR2 YDEGEE. The V and J ends lost 3 bases and 2 bases, in that order; junction bases with no gene match: 11. This clonotype was obtained from a man under 40 in good health and CMV-seropositive. The source material was PBMCs. The chain employs TRBV5-8 and TRBJ2-7; TRBD1 matches at 7 bases. Written as DNA, the CDR3 is TGTGCCAGCAGCTACGAACAGGGGCCTTACCCCTACGAGCAGTACTTC. Protein product: CASSYEQGPYPYEQYF.